This TCR beta chain derives from a study of blood T cell repertoires in COVID-19. Study-level background: PBMCs, B-cell-depleted T cells, or T cells were the source of the cDNA or gDNA that made up the material.

Only in-frame clones appear in the TCRdb table, and some are missing; sequencing was by immunoSEQ multiplex PCR. The sample has about 52,000 clones; 82% are singletons. This clone was recorded only once. The sample taken for sequencing was peripheral blood. This receptor was taken from a man older than 75 with COVID-19, enrolled during active disease.

CDR3 amino acids: CASRLTVVDGYTF. The DNA for the CDR3 is TGTGCCAGCAGGCTGACAGTGGTAGATGGCTACACCTTC. The J gene is TRBJ1-2, the V gene TRBV6-5; D is perhaps TRBD1 (5 bases). Germline loops: CDR1 MNHEY, CDR2 SVGAGI. The CDR3 has 13 amino acids. V lost 6 bases to trimming and J lost 6 bases, with 14 bases between them.